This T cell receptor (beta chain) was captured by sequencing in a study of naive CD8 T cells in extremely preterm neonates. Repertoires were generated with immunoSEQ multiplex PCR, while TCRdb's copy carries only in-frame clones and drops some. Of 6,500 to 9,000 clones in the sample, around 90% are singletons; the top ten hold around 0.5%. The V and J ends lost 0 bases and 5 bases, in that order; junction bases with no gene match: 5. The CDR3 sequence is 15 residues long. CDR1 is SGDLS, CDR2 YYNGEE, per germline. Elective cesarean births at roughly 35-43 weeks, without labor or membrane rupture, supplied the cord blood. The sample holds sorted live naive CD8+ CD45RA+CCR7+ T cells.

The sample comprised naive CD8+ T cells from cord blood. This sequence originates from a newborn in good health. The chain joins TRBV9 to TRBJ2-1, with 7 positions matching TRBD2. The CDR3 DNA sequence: TGTGCCAGCAGCGTAGGCAGCGGGACTCACAATGAGCAGTTCTTC. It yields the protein CASSVGSGTHNEQFF.